This T cell receptor beta chain was identified in a study of T cell responses to AZD1222 COVID-19 vaccine. Study-wide findings and caveats: Mostly white British, mostly female donors; authors suggested clonal diversity may be underestimated.

Sequencing used immunoSEQ multiplex PCR; TCRdb keeps in-frame clones, though not all of them. Of about 260,000 clones listed, 93% are singletons. Note on this clone: Its antigen is not identified.

There are 16 residues in the CDR3. V lost 1 base to trimming and J lost 0 bases, with 13 bases between them. CDR1 is SGHDN, CDR2 FVKESK, per germline. This specimen consisted of peripheral blood, obtained on day 0 of AZD1222 vaccination. This chain connects TRBV14 to TRBJ2-7, with D possibly being TRBD1 (6 bases). The receptor was isolated from an adult in good health. The CDR3 nucleotides read TGTGCCAGCAGCCAAGTCCACGACAGGAGCTCCTACGAGCAGTACTTC. Translated: CASSQVHDRSSYEQYF.